A single sample gave rise to the 25 T cell receptor beta chains below, sequenced in a study of OX40 agonist ivuxolimab in advanced cancers. TCRdb's copy holds only in-frame clones and misses some; the assay was immunoSEQ multiplex PCR. The sample holds fewer than 85,000 clones, approximately 90% seen once. Sequenced material: CD4+ or CD8+ T cells sorted from blood, taken in a trial of the OX40 agonist ivuxolimab. All receptors derive from an adult with an advanced solid tumor such as melanoma, head and neck, liver or kidney cancer.

The chain employs TRBV5-4 and TRBJ2-7; possibly TRBD1 for D (6 bases). Germline-derived CDR1 and CDR2 are SGHNT and YYREEE (reference sequence). V was shortened by 5 bases and J by 5 bases, with 17 bases between the two germline ends. The CDR3 is 14 amino acids. The CDR3, as DNA: TGTGCCAGCAGTCCCGGGACAAAGGTAAACGAGCAGTACTTC. Protein product: CASSPGTKVNEQYF.

V usage is TRBV28 and J usage is TRBJ2-7; the D is unclear. V shed 6 bases and J shed 2 bases, with 5 bases lying between them. This CDR3 contains 11 residues. The germline V gene encodes CDR1 MDHEN and CDR2 SYDVKM. The CDR3 DNA sequence: TGTGCCAGCAGCAGGACCTACGAGCAGTACTTC. Its translation is CASSRTYEQYF.

A single count supports this clone. The CDR3 loop reads CASSLASGRDGEQFF. The CDR3 nucleotides are TGCGCCAGCAGCTTGGCCTCGGGCAGGGATGGTGAGCAGTTCTTC. The rearrangement uses TRBV5-1 and TRBJ2-1; perhaps TRBD1 as D (5 bases). The V end lost 0 bases, the J end lost 9 bases, and 16 bases lay between the germline ends. Looked up from germline, CDR1 is SGHRS and CDR2 is YFSETQ. The CDR3 extends over 15 amino acids.

This chain links TRBV4-1 with TRBJ2-7; 8 nucleotides line up with TRBD1. Per germline, CDR1 MGHRA and CDR2 YSYEKL. The CDR3 covers 15 residues. V shed 4 bases, J shed 5 bases, and the junction held 10 bases outside the gene matches. CDR3 loop: CASSLPGQGTHEQYF. For the CDR3, the DNA is TGCGCCAGCAGCCTTCCCGGACAGGGTACCCACGAGCAGTACTTC.

This chain uses TRBV5-1 with TRBJ2-1; tentatively, D is TRBD1 (6 bases). Trimming pared 0 bases from V and 0 bases from J, leaving 7 bases between. The CDR3 is 15 residues long. Germline values: CDR1 SGHRS, CDR2 YFSETQ. The CDR3 protein is CASSLGGPSYNEQFF. CDR3 DNA: TGCGCCAGCAGCTTGGGGGGGCCCTCCTACAATGAGCAGTTCTTC.

The chain has TRBV5-1 and TRBJ2-7, with D perhaps TRBD2 (6 bases). The CDR3 covers 16 residues. Germline values: CDR1 SGHRS, CDR2 YFSETQ. Trimming took 0 bases from V and 4 from J, leaving 17 bases between them. The CDR3, as DNA: TGCGCCAGCAGCTTGGGACCGGACGGGGGTAGGTACGAGCAGTACTTC. Translating gives CASSLGPDGGRYEQYF.

The chain is built from TRBV6-6 and TRBJ1-6; D is perhaps TRBD1 (5 bases). Germline V gene data show CDR1 as MNHNY and CDR2 as SVGAGI (reference sequence). V lost 4 bases and J 6 bases, leaving 13 bases between the germline ends. This CDR3 is built from 15 residues. Written as DNA, the CDR3 is TGTGCCAGCAGTTCAACAGGACCGACTAATTCACCCCTCCACTTT. It specifies CASSSTGPTNSPLHF.

V gene TRBV5-4 combines with J gene TRBJ2-2; D gene ambiguous. CDR1 SGHNT and CDR2 YYREEE come from the germline V gene (reference sequence). CDR3 length: 16 residues. V shed 0 bases and J shed 5 bases, with 14 bases lying between them. CDR3 protein: CASSLGFWEGTGELFF. DNA for the CDR3: TGTGCCAGCAGCTTGGGATTCTGGGAAGGAACCGGGGAGCTGTTTTTT.

This chain's CDR3 is CASSAQIPTYEQYF. As DNA, the CDR3 is TGTGCCAGCAGCGCCCAGATTCCCACCTACGAGCAGTACTTC. V gene TRBV6-1 combines with J gene TRBJ2-7, with no clear D. The CDR3 runs 14 residues. V was trimmed by 6 bases and J by 2 bases, leaving 14 bases between them. The germline V gene has CDR1 MNHNS and CDR2 SASEGT.

J is TRBJ1-1 and V is TRBV11-3; no clear D gene. With 5 bases removed from V and 11 bases from J, the gap between germline ends came to 15 bases. The CDR3 has 12 residues. CDR1 is SGHNT and CDR2 is YENEEA in the germline V gene. For the CDR3, the DNA is TGTGCCAGCAGCCCTAATCCATATCGGGCTTTCTTT. This translates into CASSPNPYRAFF.

This chain uses TRBV2 with TRBJ2-7, with D possibly being TRBD1 (5 bases). The CDR3 runs to 13 residues. Trimming removed 6 bases at V and 4 bases at J, with 13 bases between. Germline loops: CDR1 SNHLY, CDR2 FYNNEI. CDR3 loop: CASREPGLYEQYF. The DNA for the CDR3 is TGTGCCAGCAGGGAACCAGGGCTTTACGAGCAGTACTTC.

The CDR3 loop is CASSQDSTSDYGYTF. The CDR3 DNA reads TGTGCCAGCAGTCAGGACAGCACCTCTGACTATGGCTACACCTTC. The chain links TRBV28 to TRBJ1-2, with D tentatively TRBD1 (6 bases). The CDR3 is 15 amino acids. V dropped 5 bases and J dropped 3 bases, with 16 bases sitting between them. CDR1 is MDHEN and CDR2 is SYDVKM in the germline V gene.

The chain couples TRBV19 to TRBJ2-2; 8 positions match TRBD1. Per germline, CDR1 LNHDA and CDR2 SQIVND (reference sequence). This CDR3 spans 14 amino acids. Trimming removed 9 bases from V and 6 bases from J; junction bases left unmatched: 9. The CDR3 region is CASRRGQAAGELFF. CDR3 bases: TGTGCCAGCCGGAGGGGACAGGCCGCCGGGGAGCTGTTTTTT.

The chain carries TRBV7-3 and TRBJ2-3, with 12 bases that match TRBD2. The CDR3 totals 17 residues. V lost 6 bases, J lost 0 bases, and 7 bases stayed unmatched. Germline values: CDR1 SGHTA, CDR2 FQGTGA. CDR3 sequence (DNA): TGTGCCAGCAGTTCTAGACTAGCGGGGGCCAGCACAGATACGCAGTATTTT. Protein sequence: CASSSRLAGASTDTQYF.

This chain joins TRBV6-5 and TRBJ1-5; D is unresolved. V lost 0 bases and J 4 bases, leaving 7 bases between the germline ends. CDR3 length: 14 residues. Germline assignment: CDR1 MNHEY and CDR2 SVGAGI. The CDR3 DNA reads TGTGCCAGCAGTTACTCAGATTGGAATCAGCCCCAGCATTTT. This encodes CASSYSDWNQPQHF.

The chain recombines TRBV11-3 with TRBJ1-1; D remains unclear. CDR1 and CDR2 from the germline V gene are SGHNT and YENEEA. The CDR3 covers 14 residues. The germline V and J ends were trimmed by 0 bases and 3 bases, with 8 bases remaining between them. This chain's CDR3 is CASSLDQFDTEAFF. The CDR3 DNA sequence: TGTGCCAGCAGCTTAGACCAGTTCGACACTGAAGCTTTCTTT. The variable domain in full, with the rest retrieved from reference TRBV11-3 and TRBJ1-1, is EAGVVQSPRYKIIEKKQPVAFWCNPISGHNTLYWYLQNLGQGPELLIRYENEEAVDDSQLPKDRFSAERLKGVDSTLKIQPAELGDSAVYLCASSLDQFDTEAFFGQGTRLTVV.

The rearrangement links TRBV9 to TRBJ1-1; D ambiguous. CDR1 is SGDLS and CDR2 is YYNGEE in the germline V gene. The CDR3 has 15 residues. V dropped 0 bases and J dropped 0 bases, with 9 bases sitting between them. CDR3: CASSVGPEVNTEAFF. The CDR3 DNA reads as TGTGCCAGCAGCGTAGGTCCGGAAGTGAACACTGAAGCTTTCTTT.

The rearrangement links TRBV6-7 to TRBJ2-4, with D possibly matching TRBD1 (6 bases). TRBV6-7 is an ORF, and what it does is uncertain. V was cut by 4 bases and J by 5 bases, with 18 bases left in between. CDR3 length equals 16 residues. In DNA, the CDR3 is TGTGCCAGCAGTTGTCCTAGTACAGGGTCGGAAAACATTCAGTACTTC. Protein product: CASSCPSTGSENIQYF.

The count of this clone is one. The CDR3 spells CASSLGGSGSTYNEQFF. CDR3 nucleotides: TGTGCCAGCAGCTTAGGTGGATCAGGGAGTACCTACAATGAGCAGTTCTTC. The chain combines TRBV7-6 with TRBJ2-1; D might be TRBD1 or TRBD2, each matching 5 bases. Germline V gives CDR1 SGHVS, CDR2 FNYEAQ. Trimming took 1 base from V and 2 from J, leaving 15 bases between them. CDR3 size: 17 residues.

This clone was counted a single time. The chain couples TRBV11-3 to TRBJ1-5, with 7 bases aligning to TRBD1. Germline V gene sequence: CDR1 SGHNT, CDR2 YENEEA. The CDR3 length is 16 residues. V gave up 2 bases and J gave up 4 bases; unmatched junction bases: 8. This CDR3 is CASSLSSTGWNQPQHF. In DNA, the CDR3 is TGTGCCAGCAGCTTATCCTCGACAGGGTGGAATCAGCCCCAGCATTTT. Drawing the rest from reference TRBV11-3 and TRBJ1-5, the complete variable domain is EAGVVQSPRYKIIEKKQPVAFWCNPISGHNTLYWYLQNLGQGPELLIRYENEEAVDDSQLPKDRFSAERLKGVDSTLKIQPAELGDSAVYLCASSLSSTGWNQPQHFGDGTRLSIL.

In its sample, this clone was seen once. The chain joins TRBV5-4 to TRBJ2-3; TRBD2 matches 7 bases. Unmatched junction bases numbered 10, after V lost 2 bases and J lost 7 bases. Germline-derived CDR1 and CDR2 are SGHNT and YYREEE (reference sequence). This CDR3 is built from 15 residues. The CDR3 is CASSLRGTTPHTQYF. Here the CDR3 DNA reads TGTGCCAGCAGCTTAAGAGGGACTACCCCCCATACGCAGTATTTT.

The chain recombines TRBV6-1 with TRBJ2-3; D gene ambiguous. The CDR3 is made up of 15 amino acids. Trimming took 4 bases from V and 1 from J, leaving 12 bases between them. The V gene's germline CDR1 is MNHNS and CDR2 SASEGT. For the CDR3, the DNA is TGTGCCAGCAGTGGGTTCTACCCGGGCACAGATACGCAGTATTTT. Its translation: CASSGFYPGTDTQYF.

This clone was observed a single time. The genes are TRBV21-1 and TRBJ1-5; the D call in the table, TRBD1, was not verified against the DNA. TRBV21-1 is an annotated pseudogene. This CDR3 spans 17 amino acids. CDR3 protein: CASSKKTDRDGNQPQHF. The CDR3 DNA sequence: TGTGCCAGCAGCAAAAAGACAGACAGGGATGGCAATCAGCCCCAGCATTTT.

CDR3 DNA: TGTGCCAGCAGCGTAGCGGGCTCCGCGTGGGACTATGGCTACACCTTC. Its translation: CASSVAGSAWDYGYTF. The rearrangement links TRBV9 to TRBJ1-2; no clear D. Germline V gene data show CDR1 as SGDLS and CDR2 as YYNGEE. The CDR3 has 16 residues. Trimming removed 0 bases at V and 3 bases at J, with 15 bases between.

This chain joins TRBV29-1 and TRBJ2-2; perhaps TRBD2 as D (5 bases). V dropped 7 bases and J dropped 3 bases, with 18 bases sitting between them. This CDR3 contains 15 residues. Looked up from germline, CDR1 is SQVTM and CDR2 is ANQGSEA. CDR3 region: CSASGPLQHTGELFF. In nucleotides, the CDR3 is TGCAGCGCCAGCGGCCCTCTACAGCACACCGGGGAGCTGTTTTTT.